One and the same sample provided the 10 T cell receptor beta chains below, sequenced in a study of PD-1 blockade in classical Hodgkin lymphoma. Assay: immunoSEQ multiplex PCR; the TCRdb copy retains only in-frame clones and omits some. The repertoire has about 13,000 clones, approximately 90% of them found once; the top ten carry 20% to 25%. There was relapse after autologous stem cell transplantation in every patient, and there was variation in brentuximab vedotin exposure. The material sequenced was peripheral blood mononuclear cells (PBMCs), taken at baseline. The receptors originated from a human donor with classical Hodgkin lymphoma.

The chain uses TRBV7-9 and TRBJ1-1; D is undetermined. Trimming removed 1 base from V and 3 bases from J, with 6 bases in between. The CDR3 spans 13 residues. CDR1 SEHNR and CDR2 FQNEAQ come from the germline V gene (reference sequence). The CDR3 loop is CASSLETDTEAFF. The DNA of the CDR3 is TGTGCCAGCAGCTTAGAAACGGACACTGAAGCTTTCTTT.

The chain is built from TRBV11-2 and TRBJ2-1; the match to TRBD2 covers 10 bases. Germline V lookup: CDR1 SGHAT, CDR2 FQNNGV. The CDR3 length is 14 residues. V shed 2 bases, J shed 10 bases, and the junction held 5 bases outside the gene matches. The CDR3 is CASSLQGLANEQFF. Here the CDR3 DNA reads TGTGCCAGCAGCTTACAGGGACTAGCGAACGAGCAGTTCTTC.

This clone was observed once. V gene TRBV7-9 combines with J gene TRBJ2-2; D unresolved. Between the trimmed V and J ends, which lost 8 bases and 5 bases, there was a span of 6 bases. The CDR3 sequence is 11 residues long. Germline-derived CDR1 and CDR2 are SEHNR and FQNEAQ (reference sequence). The chain's CDR3 is CASAGTGELFF. As DNA, the CDR3 is TGTGCCAGCGCCGGAACCGGGGAGCTGTTTTTT.

This clone was seen once. V gene TRBV7-9 combines with J gene TRBJ1-3; D gene uncertain. The V gene lost 1 base and the J gene lost 7 bases, with 14 bases spanning the gap. CDR1 and CDR2 from the germline V gene are SEHNR and FQNEAQ (reference sequence). CDR3 length equals 15 residues. The CDR3, as DNA: TGTGCCAGCAGCTTAGAGGCAGGTCGGAGGAACACCATATATTTT. It translates to CASSLEAGRRNTIYF.

This clone is classed as hyperexpanded (1% or more). The V and J genes are TRBV2 and TRBJ1-3; D unclear. The CDR3 is 12 amino acids. Trimming shortened V by 6 bases and J by 6 bases, and 9 bases separated the two germline ends. Germline V gives CDR1 SNHLY, CDR2 FYNNEI. The CDR3 region has the DNA TGTGCCAGCAGGCCCCTTGAAAACACCATATATTTT. This translates into CASRPLENTIYF.

The CDR3 here is CASTLTQGLMSGYTF. The CDR3 DNA is TGTGCCAGCACCTTAACCCAGGGTTTGATGAGTGGCTACACCTTC. The rearrangement uses TRBV2 and TRBJ1-2, with a weak D call TRBD1 (5 bases). Between the trimmed V and J ends, which lost 7 bases and 7 bases, there was a span of 22 bases. From germline, CDR1 is SNHLY and CDR2 FYNNEI. The CDR3 has 15 residues.

J is TRBJ1-3 and V is TRBV10-2, with a weak D call TRBD1 (5 bases). Trimming stripped 0 bases from V and 0 bases from J, with 15 bases between. The germline V gene has CDR1 WSHSY and CDR2 SAAADI. CDR3 length: 18 residues. The CDR3 protein is CASSESTGGGTSGNTIYF. CDR3 nucleotides: TGCGCCAGCAGTGAGTCGACCGGGGGGGGAACCTCTGGAAACACCATATATTTT.

Regarding this clone: The identical CDR3 is also encoded by other nucleotide sequences in the sample. The CDR3 DNA reads as TGTGCCAGTAGTATCATCGGCAATCAGCCCCAGCATTTT. Protein: CASSIIGNQPQHF. The chain uses TRBV19 and TRBJ1-5, with D hard to call. The V end lost 3 bases, the J end lost 2 bases, and 5 bases lay between the germline ends. The CDR3 has 13 amino acids. The germline V gene encodes CDR1 LNHDA and CDR2 SQIVND (reference sequence).

The rearrangement joins TRBV29-1 to TRBJ2-1; the D gene is possibly TRBD1 (6 bases). The V gene lost 6 bases and the J gene lost 1 base, with 13 bases spanning the gap. The V gene's germline CDR1 is SQVTM and CDR2 ANQGSEA. The CDR3 consists of 14 residues. CDR3 protein: CSVGTTGSYNEQFF. The CDR3 coding sequence is TGCAGCGTCGGCACCACAGGGTCCTACAATGAGCAGTTCTTC.

The genes are TRBV7-9 and TRBJ2-5; TRBD1 agrees at 9 bases. CDR3 size: 14 residues. V dropped 5 bases and J dropped 3; count of bases not matched to a gene: 4. The germline V gene encodes CDR1 SEHNR and CDR2 FQNEAQ (reference sequence). CDR3: CASSPTGGEETQYF. For the CDR3, the DNA is TGTGCCAGCAGCCCGACAGGGGGTGAAGAGACCCAGTACTTC. Complete variable domain (other parts from reference TRBV7-9 and TRBJ2-5): DTGVSQNPRHKITKRGQNVTFRCDPISEHNRLYWYRQTLGQGPEFLTYFQNEAQLEKSRLLSDRFSAERPKGSFSTLEIQRTEQGDSAMYLCASSPTGGEETQYFGPGTRLLVL.